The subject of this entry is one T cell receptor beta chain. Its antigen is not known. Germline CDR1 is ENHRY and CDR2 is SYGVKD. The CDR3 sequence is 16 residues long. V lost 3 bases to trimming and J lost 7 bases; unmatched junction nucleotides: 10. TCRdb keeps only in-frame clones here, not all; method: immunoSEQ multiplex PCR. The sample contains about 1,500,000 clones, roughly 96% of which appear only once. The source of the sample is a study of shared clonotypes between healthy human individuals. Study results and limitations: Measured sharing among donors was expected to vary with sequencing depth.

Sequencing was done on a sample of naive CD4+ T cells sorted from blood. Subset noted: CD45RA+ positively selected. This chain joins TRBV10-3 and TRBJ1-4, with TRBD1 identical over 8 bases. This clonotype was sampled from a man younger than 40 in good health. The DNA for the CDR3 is TGTGCCATCAGTGATTCGTTCCAGGGGGCGGGTGAAAAACTGTTTTTT. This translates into CAISDSFQGAGEKLFF.